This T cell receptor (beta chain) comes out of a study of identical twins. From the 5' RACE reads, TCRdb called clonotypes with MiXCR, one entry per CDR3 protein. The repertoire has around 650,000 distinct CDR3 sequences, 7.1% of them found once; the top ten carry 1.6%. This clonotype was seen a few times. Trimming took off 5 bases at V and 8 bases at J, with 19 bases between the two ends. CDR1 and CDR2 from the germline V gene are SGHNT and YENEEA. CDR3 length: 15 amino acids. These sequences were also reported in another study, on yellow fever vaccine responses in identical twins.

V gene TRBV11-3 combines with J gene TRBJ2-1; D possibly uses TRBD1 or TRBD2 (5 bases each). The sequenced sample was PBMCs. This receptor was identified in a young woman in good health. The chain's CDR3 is CASSEGSSLADEQFF. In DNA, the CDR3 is TGTGCCAGCAGCGAGGGGTCTTCTTTGGCAGATGAGCAGTTCTTC.